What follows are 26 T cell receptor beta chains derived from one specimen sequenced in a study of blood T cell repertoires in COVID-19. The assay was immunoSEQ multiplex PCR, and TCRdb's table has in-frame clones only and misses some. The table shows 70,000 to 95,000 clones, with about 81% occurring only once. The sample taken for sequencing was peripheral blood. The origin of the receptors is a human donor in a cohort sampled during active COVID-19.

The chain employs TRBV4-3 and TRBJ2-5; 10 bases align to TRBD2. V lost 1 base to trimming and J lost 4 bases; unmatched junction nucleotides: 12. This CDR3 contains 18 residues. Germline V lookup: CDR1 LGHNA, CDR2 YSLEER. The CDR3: CASSQGPAGGPPGETQYF. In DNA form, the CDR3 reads TGCGCCAGCAGCCAAGGCCCAGCGGGGGGGCCCCCCGGAGAGACCCAGTACTTC.

CDR3 in amino acids: CAISIAGTDTQYF. The CDR3 DNA reads as TGTGCCATCAGTATAGCGGGGACGGATACGCAGTATTTT. This rearrangement joins TRBV10-3 to TRBJ2-3, with TRBD2 matching 8 bases. CDR1 ENHRY and CDR2 SYGVKD come from the germline V gene. J was trimmed by 6 bases and V by 5 bases; bases with no gene match: 4. This CDR3 contains 13 residues.

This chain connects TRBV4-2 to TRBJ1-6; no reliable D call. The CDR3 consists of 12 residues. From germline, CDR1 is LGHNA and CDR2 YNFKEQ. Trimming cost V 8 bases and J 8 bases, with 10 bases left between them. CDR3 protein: CASRDFYSPLHF. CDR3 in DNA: TGTGCCAGCCGAGATTTTTATTCACCCCTCCACTTT.

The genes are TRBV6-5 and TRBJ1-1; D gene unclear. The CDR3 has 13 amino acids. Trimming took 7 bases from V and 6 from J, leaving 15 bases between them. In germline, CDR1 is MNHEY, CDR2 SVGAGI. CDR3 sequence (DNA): TGTGCCAGCACCTCATTGAGGCAGTCTGAAGCTTTCTTT. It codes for CASTSLRQSEAFF.

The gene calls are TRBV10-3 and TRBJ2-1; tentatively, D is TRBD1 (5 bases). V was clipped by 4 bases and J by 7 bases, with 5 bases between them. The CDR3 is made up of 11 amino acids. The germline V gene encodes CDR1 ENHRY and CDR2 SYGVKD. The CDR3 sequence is CAISAGNEQFF. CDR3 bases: TGTGCCATCAGTGCAGGGAATGAGCAGTTCTTC.

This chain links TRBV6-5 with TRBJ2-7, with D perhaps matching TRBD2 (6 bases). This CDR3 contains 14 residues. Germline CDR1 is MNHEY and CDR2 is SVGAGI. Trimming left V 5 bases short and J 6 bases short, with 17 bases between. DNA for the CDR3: TGTGCCAGCAGTAAATCGGGGGAGCCCCGCGAGCAGTACTTC. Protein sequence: CASSKSGEPREQYF.

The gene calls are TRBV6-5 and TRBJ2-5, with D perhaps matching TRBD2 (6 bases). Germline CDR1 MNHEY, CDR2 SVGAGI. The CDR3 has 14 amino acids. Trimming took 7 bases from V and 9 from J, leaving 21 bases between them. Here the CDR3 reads CASTPNRGSEAQYF. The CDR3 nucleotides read TGTGCCAGCACTCCGAACCGGGGGAGCGAGGCCCAGTACTTC.

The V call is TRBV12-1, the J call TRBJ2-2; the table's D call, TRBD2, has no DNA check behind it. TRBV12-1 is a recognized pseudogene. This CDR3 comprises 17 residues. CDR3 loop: CASSFRPTSEYTGELFF. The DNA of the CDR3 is TGTGCCAGCAGCTTTCGGCCGACTAGCGAGTACACCGGGGAGCTGTTTTTT.

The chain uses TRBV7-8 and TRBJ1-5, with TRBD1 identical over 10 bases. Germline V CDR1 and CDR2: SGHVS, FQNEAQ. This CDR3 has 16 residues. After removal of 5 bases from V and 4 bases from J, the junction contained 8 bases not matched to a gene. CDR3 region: CASSPSPGQGNQPQHF. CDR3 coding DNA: TGTGCCAGCAGCCCCTCCCCGGGACAGGGGAATCAGCCCCAGCATTTT.

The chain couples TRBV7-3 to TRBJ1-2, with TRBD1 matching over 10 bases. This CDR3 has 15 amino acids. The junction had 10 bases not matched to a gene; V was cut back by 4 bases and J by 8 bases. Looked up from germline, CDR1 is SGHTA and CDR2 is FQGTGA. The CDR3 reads CASSYSGTGAWGYTF. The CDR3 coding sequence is TGTGCCAGCAGCTACTCCGGGACAGGGGCTTGGGGCTACACCTTC.

As DNA, the CDR3 is TGTGCCAGCAGCTTAGTAGGGGGCAATCAGCCCCAGCATTTT. Its translation: CASSLVGGNQPQHF. The rearrangement uses TRBV7-3 and TRBJ1-5; tentatively, D is TRBD1 (5 bases). The CDR3 has 14 amino acids. Germline-derived CDR1 and CDR2 are SGHTA and FQGTGA. Trimming took off 2 bases at V and 2 bases at J, with 7 bases between the two ends.

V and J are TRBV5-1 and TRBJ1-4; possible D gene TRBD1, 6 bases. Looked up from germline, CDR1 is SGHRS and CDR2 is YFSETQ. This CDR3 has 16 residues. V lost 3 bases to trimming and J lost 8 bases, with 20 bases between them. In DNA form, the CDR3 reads TGCGCCAGCAGCTCCTTAAAACAGGGTGGAGGAGAAAAACTGTTTTTT. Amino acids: CASSSLKQGGGEKLFF.

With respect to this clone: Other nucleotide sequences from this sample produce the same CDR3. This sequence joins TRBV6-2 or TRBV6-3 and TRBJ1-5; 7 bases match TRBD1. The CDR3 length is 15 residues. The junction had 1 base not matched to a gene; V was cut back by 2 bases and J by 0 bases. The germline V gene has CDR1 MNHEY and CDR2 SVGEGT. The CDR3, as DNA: TGTGCCAGCAGTTACAGGGGGCTTAGCAATCAGCCCCAGCATTTT. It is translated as CASSYRGLSNQPQHF.

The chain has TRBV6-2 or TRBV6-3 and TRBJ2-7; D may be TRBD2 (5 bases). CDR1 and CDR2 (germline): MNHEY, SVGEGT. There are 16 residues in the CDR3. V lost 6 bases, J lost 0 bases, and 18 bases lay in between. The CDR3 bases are TGTGCCAGCAGCCTACTCCCCCGGGAAGACTCCTACGAGCAGTACTTC. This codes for CASSLLPREDSYEQYF.

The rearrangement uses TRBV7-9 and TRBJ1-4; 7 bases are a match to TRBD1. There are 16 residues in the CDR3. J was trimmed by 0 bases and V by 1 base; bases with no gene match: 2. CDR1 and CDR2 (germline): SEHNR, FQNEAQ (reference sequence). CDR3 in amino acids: CASSLGRGATNEKLFF. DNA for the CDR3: TGTGCCAGCAGCTTAGGCAGGGGGGCAACTAATGAAAAACTGTTTTTT. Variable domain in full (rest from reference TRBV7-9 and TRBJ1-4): DTGVSQNPRHKITKRGQNVTFRCDPISEHNRLYWYRQTLGQGPEFLTYFQNEAQLEKSRLLSDRFSAERPKGSFSTLEIQRTEQGDSAMYLCASSLGRGATNEKLFFGSGTQLSVL.

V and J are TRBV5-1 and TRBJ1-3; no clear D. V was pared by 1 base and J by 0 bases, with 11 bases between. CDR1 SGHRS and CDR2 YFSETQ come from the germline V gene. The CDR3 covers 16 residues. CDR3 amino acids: CASSLFGSDSGNTIYF. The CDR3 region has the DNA TGCGCCAGCAGCTTGTTCGGGAGCGACTCTGGAAACACCATATATTTT.

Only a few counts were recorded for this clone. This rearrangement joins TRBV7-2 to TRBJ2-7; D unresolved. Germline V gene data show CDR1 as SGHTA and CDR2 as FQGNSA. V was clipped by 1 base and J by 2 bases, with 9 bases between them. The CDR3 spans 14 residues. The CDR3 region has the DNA TGTGCCAGCAGCTTAGGCGTTCGCGCCTACGAGCAGTACTTC. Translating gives CASSLGVRAYEQYF.

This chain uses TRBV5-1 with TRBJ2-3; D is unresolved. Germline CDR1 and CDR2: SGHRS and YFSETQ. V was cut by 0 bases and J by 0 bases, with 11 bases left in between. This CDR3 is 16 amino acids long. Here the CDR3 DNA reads TGCGCCAGCAGCTTGGCGGAATGGGCTAGCACAGATACGCAGTATTTT. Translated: CASSLAEWASTDTQYF.

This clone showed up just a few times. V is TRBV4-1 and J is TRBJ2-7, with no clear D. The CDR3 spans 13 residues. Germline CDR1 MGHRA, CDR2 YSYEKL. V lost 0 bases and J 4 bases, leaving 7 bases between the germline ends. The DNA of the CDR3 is TGCGCCAGCAGCCAAGATCGAGCTTACGAGCAGTACTTC. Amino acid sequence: CASSQDRAYEQYF.

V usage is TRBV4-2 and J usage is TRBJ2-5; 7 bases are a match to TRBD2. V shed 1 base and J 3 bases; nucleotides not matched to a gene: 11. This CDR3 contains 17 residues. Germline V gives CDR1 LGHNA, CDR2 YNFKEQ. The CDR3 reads CASSQGRSGTTEETQYF. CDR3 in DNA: TGTGCCAGCAGCCAAGGAAGGTCCGGGACTACGGAAGAGACCCAGTACTTC.

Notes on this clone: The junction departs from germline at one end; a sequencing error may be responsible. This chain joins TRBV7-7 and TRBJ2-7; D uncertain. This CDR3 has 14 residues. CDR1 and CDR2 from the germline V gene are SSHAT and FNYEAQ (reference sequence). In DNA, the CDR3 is TGTGCTAGCAGCTTAGGGCAGGATTCCTACGAGCAGTACTTC. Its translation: CASSLGQDSYEQYF.

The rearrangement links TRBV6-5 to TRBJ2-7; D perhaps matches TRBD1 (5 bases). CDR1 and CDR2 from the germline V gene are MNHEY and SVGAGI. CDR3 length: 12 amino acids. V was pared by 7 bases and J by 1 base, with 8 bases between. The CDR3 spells CASKGQSYEQYF. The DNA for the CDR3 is TGTGCCAGCAAAGGACAATCCTACGAGCAGTACTTC.

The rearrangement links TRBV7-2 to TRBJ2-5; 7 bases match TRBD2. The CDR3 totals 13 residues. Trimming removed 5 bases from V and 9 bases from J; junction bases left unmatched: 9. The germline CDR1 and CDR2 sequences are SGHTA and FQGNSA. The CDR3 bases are TGTGCCAGCAGCCCGGGTGGGAGGGCTTCCCAGTACTTC. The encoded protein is CASSPGGRASQYF. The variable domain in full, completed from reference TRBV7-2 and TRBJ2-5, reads GAGVSQSPSNKVTEKGKDVELRCDPISGHTALYWYRQSLGQGLEFLIYFQGNSAPDKSGLPSDRFSAERTGGSVSTLTIQRTQQEDSAVYLCASSPGGRASQYFGPGTRLLVL.

The CDR3 coding sequence is TGTGCCAGCAGCTTTCCGGGCCCCCGAAGGGGGACTGAAGCTTTCTTT. This sequence encodes CASSFPGPRRGTEAFF. J is TRBJ1-1 and V is TRBV11-2, with TRBD1 as a possible D gene (6 bases). V shed 3 bases and J shed 5 bases, with 19 bases lying between them. CDR1 is SGHAT and CDR2 is FQNNGV in the germline V gene. The CDR3 spans 16 residues.

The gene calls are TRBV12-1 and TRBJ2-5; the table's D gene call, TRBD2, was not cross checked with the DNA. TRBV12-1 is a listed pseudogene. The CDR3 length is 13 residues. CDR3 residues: CASSDRDWQTQYF. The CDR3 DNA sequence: TGTGCCAGCAGCGACCGGGACTGGCAGACCCAGTACTTC.

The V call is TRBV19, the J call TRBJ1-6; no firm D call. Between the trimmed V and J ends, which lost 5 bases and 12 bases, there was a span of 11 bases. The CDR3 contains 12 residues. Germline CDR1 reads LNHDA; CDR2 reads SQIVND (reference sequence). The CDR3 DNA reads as TGTGCCAGTAGTGACTCTACGAAACCCCTCCACTTT. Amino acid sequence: CASSDSTKPLHF.